This section outlines one T cell receptor (beta chain) sequence together with its context. In the authors' workflow: Reference gene primers were amplified, and this amplification served to estimate nucleated cell counts. Sequenced by immunoSEQ multiplex PCR; TCRdb stores in-frame clones only, minus some. That table gives V, J and clone size, and the DNA gave D and trimming. The sample has 370,000 or so clones; roughly 80% are singletons. This entry belongs to a study of blood T cell repertoires in COVID-19. The overall study: There were acute and convalescent COVID-19 samples, and they came from the United States, Italy and Spain. T cells, B-cell-depleted T cells, or PBMCs provided the cDNA or gDNA that served as material.

CDR1 GTSNPN and CDR2 SVGIG come from the germline V gene (reference sequence). This CDR3 comprises 14 residues. Losses at the gene ends were 0 bases for V and 7 bases for J; bases not matched to a gene: 4. The V gene is TRBV30, the J gene TRBJ1-2; 11 bases agree with TRBD1. The receptor was isolated from a human donor with acute or convalescent COVID-19. The donor label of this sample is uncertain. The sequenced sample consisted of peripheral blood. In nucleotides, the CDR3 is TGTGCCTGGAGTGTCGGGGGACAGGGGGTTGGCTACACCTTC. Amino acid sequence: CAWSVGGQGVGYTF. The full variable domain, its missing parts supplied by reference TRBV30 and TRBJ1-2, is SQTIHQWPATLVQPVGSPLSLECTVEGTSNPNLYWYRQAAGRGLQLLFYSVGIGQISSEVPQNLSASRPQDRQFILSSKKLLLSDSGFYLCAWSVGGQGVGYTFGSGTRLTVV.